This T cell receptor (beta chain) derives from a study of long-term antiretroviral therapy in people with HIV (dated by TCRdb to between 2020 and 2023). General notes on the study: The earliest samples were collected approximately a decade before the 2015 WHO recommendation for immediate ART, a period when ART was typically delayed until CD4 counts fell. Of the roughly 30 participants with HIV, ten to eleven were female. No cross-contamination during QIAcube processing was seen in test extractions of a monoclonal T-cell line run alongside around 34 polyclonal samples. From some 33 adults with confirmed HIV infection, the cohort provided 150 to 200 cryopreserved PBMC samples, gathered serially across a mean of about six years (range 1-12). A retrospective serial study tested whether ART initiation and durable HIV suppression were associated with changes in peripheral blood TRB repertoire composition and diversity. General study outcomes and caveats: A significant increase in TRB diversity was found to be associated with ART initiation, although TRB diversity was observed to remain significantly below that of transplant donor controls even after long-term ART. The repertoire was dominated across all time points by expanded TRB clones identified before ART initiation, although this dominance was seen to fluctuate and to decrease in many PLHIV after ART. No data were available on ART adherence, viral resistance or therapy changes, limiting inferences about post-ART repertoire changes. Because pre-ART samples had limited cell numbers, profiling was done on unsorted PBMC rather than on sorted CD4+ and CD8+ T cells. Because PBMC availability was limited, only the TCR beta chain was sequenced, with no alpha chain pairing. The samples were dated from about 2003 to 2018, and the ART regimens that were used may be less effective than current ART regimens. Compared with controls, HIV repertoires had narrower CDR3 length ranges, and the network structure pointed to an antigen-experienced repertoire that shifted only slightly toward naive after ART.

The immunoSEQ hsTCRB v3.0 assay was used at survey level resolution to sequence the TRB variable region. A depth of about 40,000-50,000 T-cell genomes per sample was targeted for TRB sequencing. An Illumina MiSeq with a v3 150-cycle kit was used to sequence the pooled TRB libraries. In the paper's pipeline: Repertoire analysis ran in R within a reproducible Nextflow workflow covering QC, data transformation and analysis. LymphoSeq2, an R package for AIRR-Seq data exploration, was used to implement custom analyses. Several samples yielding fewer than 5000 total TRB sequences were excluded, leaving about 190 analyzed HIV repertoires. Of the roughly 190 retained HIV repertoires, 55 to 60 were collected before and approximately 130 after ART initiation. Repertoires were downsampled to 5000 TRB nucleotide sequences, with summary statistics averaged over 100 downsampling iterations. Only TRB sequences with CDR3 regions of at least seven amino acids were retained for analysis. A Shannon entropy-derived clonality score and the Gini coefficient were used to measure diversity. In repertoire networks, the top 5000 CDR3 amino acid sequences were linked whenever an edit distance of one separated two sequences. For TRB CDR3 amino acid sequences, antigen specificity groups and MHC restriction were predicted with GLIPH2. CDR3 amino acid sequences were matched against VDJdb and McPAS-TCR to flag known CMV, EBV, HIV or tissue antigen associations. Pre-ART, post-ART and control groups were compared with Wilcoxon signed-rank tests and Holm-Bonferroni correction. TCRdb re-hosts the immuneACCESS table, in-frame sequences only. Its copies lack some clones; in the studies checked, an unresolved V gene accounts for under half of them, and the cause for the rest is not known. V and J calls and clone size are copied from that table; D and trimming were computed from the DNA. Counted in this sample were about 50,000 clones; around 80% of them appeared once. Under 3.5% of the sample goes to the ten largest clones.

V and J lose 1 base and 6 bases, and a span of 12 bases separates them. From the cysteine through the phenylalanine, the CDR3 covers 14 amino acids. Of all the DNA, just the CDR3 is kept, 42 bases in frame from base 1. The germline V gene encodes CDR1 MDHEN and CDR2 SYDVKM. Inclusion was restricted to participants for whom at least one PBMC sample before ART initiation and at least two post-ART samples were available. Treatment was received in the United States of America by all participants with HIV. Before DNA extraction, cryopreserved samples of 1-10 million PBMC were thawed and washed. At the time of the earliest PBMC sample, participants with HIV were aged between roughly 20 and 60 years. Per participant, PBMC samples came from 1-4 timepoints prior to ART initiation and 2-8 timepoints following ART initiation, for a median of 7 samples. Serial HIV viral load, CD4+ T-cell count, ART history and demographic data were obtained for every participant. A Qiagen kit on a QIAcube was used to extract genomic DNA from unsorted PBMC, with samples processed in batches of 12.

For this clone: Its specific antigen is unknown. No much larger clone is present one base from it, and per-base qualities are unavailable.

This clonotype was sampled from a woman aged 18-29 years with HIV. This sample comprised unsorted PBMCs, obtained 0.8 years after starting antiretroviral therapy. This chain is built from TRBV28 and TRBJ1-2; the D segment could be TRBD1, given 5 matching bases. The DNA sequence is as follows: TGTGCCAGCAGTTTATTCAACAGGCCAAATGGCTACACCTTC. It codes for CASSLFNRPNGYTF.